A selection of T cell receptor beta chains follows, all from one sample in a study of CD8+ T cells in alopecia areata. Using immunoSEQ multiplex PCR, the repertoire was profiled, and TCRdb retains in-frame clones only, with some absent. The data show about 120,000 clones, with around 61% seen just once and around 2.7% held by the top ten. Material: CD4+ T cells sorted from blood. The source of these receptors is a human donor in good health. Both conserved end residues are part of each CDR3. Size values are once, few and many counts, or a class for expanded clones, and some rows have none.

clone_size | j_call | v_call | cdr3_aa
- | TRBJ2-7 | TRBV27 | CASSFIGVGEQYF
- | TRBJ2-7 | TRBV6-5 | CASSDRGDEQYF
- | TRBJ1-2 | TRBV29-1 | CSSLGLYGYTF
- | TRBJ1-6 | TRBV7-3 | CASSFGGENSPLHF
- | TRBJ2-1 | TRBV5-1 | CASNESPGVAEQFF
- | TRBJ2-2 | TRBV7-8 | CASSLGASNTGELFF
- | TRBJ1-2 | TRBV29-1 | CSVEDRALDGYTF
- | TRBJ2-6 | TRBV7-2 | CASSLAARASSGANVLTF
- | TRBJ1-2 | TRBV30 | CAGGTVTNYGYTF
- | TRBJ1-2 | TRBV30 | CAWKHRVDGYTF
- | TRBJ1-5 | TRBV2 | CASSGTGGENQPQHF
- | TRBJ2-5 | TRBV29-1 | CSVRTGEYQETQYF
- | TRBJ1-1 | TRBV7-2 | CASSFATNTEAFF
- | TRBJ2-2 | TRBV30 | CAWSASGHTGELFF
- | TRBJ1-2 | TRBV7-2 | CASSPAGGDLKDGYTF
- | TRBJ1-1 | TRBV9 | CASSFTTGDGAFYMNTEAFF
few | TRBJ2-2 | TRBV29-1 | CSVEGGRGELFF
- | TRBJ2-2 | TRBV2 | CASSGERDTGELFF
- | TRBJ2-4 | TRBV30 | CAWSDRAIRLGKNIQYF
- | TRBJ2-5 | TRBV28 | CASSLPGERQETQYF
- | TRBJ2-3 | TRBV30 | CAWSVRWDTQYF